The 14 T cell receptor beta chains reported below all come from one sample, sequenced in a study of T-cell memory formation after mild COVID-19. TCRdb fed the 5' RACE reads into MiXCR, producing one record per CDR3 protein. The sample yields 470,000 or so distinct CDR3 sequences, roughly 18% seen once. The sequenced sample was PBMCs or a T cell subset sorted from them (not recorded which). Receptors originate from a man aged 18 to 29 who had mild COVID-19 (a few samples of this study predate the infection). Cell type and time point are not known.

The chain uses TRBV12-3 or TRBV12-4 and TRBJ2-3, with 10 bases that match TRBD2. The trim removed 8 bases at V and 6 bases at J, leaving 11 bases unmatched. The CDR3 is made up of 15 amino acids. CDR3 amino acids: CASGGSGGAPDTQYF. The CDR3 coding sequence is TGTGCCAGCGGCGGGAGCGGGGGGGCCCCGGATACGCAGTATTTT.

This clonotype was counted between two and nine times. V and J are TRBV19 and TRBJ2-3; no reliable D call. This CDR3 has 15 residues. The V end lost 3 bases, the J end lost 1 base, and 11 bases lay between the germline ends. The germline gives CDR1 LNHDA, CDR2 SQIVND (reference sequence). Written as DNA, the CDR3 is TGTGCCAGTAGTATGGCGAGACGGGGCACAGATACGCAGTATTTT. This translates into CASSMARRGTDTQYF.

This clonotype was counted only a few times. This chain connects TRBV2 to TRBJ2-5; tentatively, D is TRBD2 (6 bases). CDR1 and CDR2 (germline): SNHLY, FYNNEI. The CDR3 totals 14 residues. Trimming took 6 bases from V and 1 from J, leaving 12 bases between them. The CDR3 DNA reads TGTGCCAGCAGAAAAGGGGAGGTCCAAGAGACCCAGTACTTC. This translates into CASRKGEVQETQYF.

The V and J genes are TRBV10-3 and TRBJ2-1, with 8 bases fitting TRBD1. Germline V CDR1 and CDR2: ENHRY, SYGVKD. This CDR3 spans 13 amino acids. Trimming cost V 10 bases and J 5 bases; bases outside gene matches: 7. CDR3 sequence: CATTTGGNNEQFF. The CDR3 region has the DNA TGTGCCACCACTACAGGGGGGAACAATGAGCAGTTCTTC.

This clonotype was recorded a few times. The V call is TRBV2, the J call TRBJ1-5; D is uncertain. The CDR3 length is 14 residues. V was shortened by 2 bases and J by 5 bases, with 10 bases between the two germline ends. Germline CDR1 and CDR2: SNHLY and FYNNEI. CDR3 sequence reads: CASSESAPDQPQHF. The CDR3 DNA follows: TGTGCCAGCAGTGAATCGGCGCCGGATCAGCCCCAGCATTTT.

The chain joins TRBV5-1 to TRBJ2-3; D may match TRBD1 or TRBD2 (5 bases each). Trimming took 3 bases from V and 4 from J, leaving 15 bases between them. This CDR3 region has 15 residues. Germline CDR1 is SGHRS and CDR2 is YFSETQ. The CDR3 DNA sequence: TGCGCCAGCAGCTGGGAGCCTCAGGGCCCAGATACGCAGTATTTT. Amino acid sequence: CASSWEPQGPDTQYF.

The V and J genes are TRBV9 and TRBJ2-3; 7 bases are a match to TRBD2. After removal of 0 bases from V and 2 bases from J, the junction contained 6 bases not matched to a gene. The V gene's germline CDR1 is SGDLS and CDR2 YYNGEE. This CDR3 spans 16 amino acids. CDR3 nucleotide sequence: TGTGCCAGCAGCGTAGCCGAGCGGGGCGCCACAGATACGCAGTATTTT. It yields the protein CASSVAERGATDTQYF. Variable domain in full (rest from reference TRBV9 and TRBJ2-3): DSGVTQTPKHLITATGQRVTLRCSPRSGDLSVYWYQQSLDQGLQFLIQYYNGEERAKGNILERFSAQQFPDLHSELNLSSLELGDSALYFCASSVAERGATDTQYFGPGTRLTVL.

The genes are TRBV12-3 or TRBV12-4 and TRBJ1-5; TRBD1 is a possible D gene (6 bases). The CDR3 extends over 14 amino acids. Trimming removed 6 bases from V and 7 bases from J, with 16 bases in between. The chain's CDR3 is CASSRAGAGQPQHF. CDR3 coding DNA: TGTGCCAGCAGCAGGGCAGGGGCAGGCCAGCCCCAGCATTTT.

V usage is TRBV12-3 or TRBV12-4 and J usage is TRBJ2-7; 8 nucleotides line up with TRBD1. The CDR3 has 14 residues. Trimming removed 1 base from V and 2 bases from J; junction bases left unmatched: 1. This CDR3 is CASSLGGQAYEQYV. CDR3 bases: TGTGCCAGCAGTTTAGGGGGACAGGCCTACGAGCAGTACGTC.

This clonotype appeared many times. This chain links TRBV4-1 with TRBJ2-1; 7 bases are a match to TRBD2. Germline assignment: CDR1 MGHRA and CDR2 YSYEKL. V trimming: 5 bases; J trimming: 6 bases; junction bases outside the gene matches: 4. This CDR3 comprises 13 residues. The CDR3: CASSAAGSNEQFF. CDR3 nucleotide sequence: TGCGCCAGCAGCGCAGCGGGGAGCAATGAGCAGTTCTTC.

This clonotype has a handful of counts. The chain joins TRBV7-2 to TRBJ2-7, with 8 bases aligning to TRBD2. Looked up from germline, CDR1 is SGHTA and CDR2 is FQGNSA. Trimming took 5 bases from V and 2 from J; bases not matched to a gene: 5. The CDR3 sequence is 14 residues long. DNA of the CDR3: TGTGCCAGCAGCGTACTGCGGGGGGCCTACGAGCAGTACTTC. Its protein is CASSVLRGAYEQYF.

This chain links TRBV5-6 with TRBJ2-1, with D perhaps matching TRBD2 (6 bases). The germline gives CDR1 SGHDT, CDR2 YYEEEE. This CDR3 comprises 14 residues. V was trimmed by 0 bases and J by 10 bases, leaving 14 bases between them. CDR3 protein: CASSLAGTGDEQFF. The CDR3, as DNA: TGTGCCAGCAGCTTGGCCGGGACGGGGGACGAGCAGTTCTTC.

This chain uses TRBV5-6 with TRBJ2-3; D is possibly TRBD2 (6 bases). Germline assignment: CDR1 SGHDT and CDR2 YYEEEE. Deletions cut 5 bases from V and 2 bases from J, with 12 bases between. The CDR3 is 14 residues long. CDR3 sequence: CASRDSGLTDTQYF. The CDR3 coding sequence is TGTGCCAGCAGGGATAGCGGCCTCACAGATACGCAGTATTTT.

This clonotype was observed a handful of times. The chain links TRBV5-1 to TRBJ2-1, with TRBD2 identical over 8 bases. J gave up 1 base and V 2 bases, and 5 bases lay outside the gene matches. CDR1 is SGHRS, CDR2 YFSETQ, per germline. The CDR3 extends over 16 amino acids. CDR3 nucleotides: TGCGCCAGCAGCTTTGGGCGGGGGGAATCCTACAATGAGCAGTTCTTC. Translating it yields CASSFGRGESYNEQFF.